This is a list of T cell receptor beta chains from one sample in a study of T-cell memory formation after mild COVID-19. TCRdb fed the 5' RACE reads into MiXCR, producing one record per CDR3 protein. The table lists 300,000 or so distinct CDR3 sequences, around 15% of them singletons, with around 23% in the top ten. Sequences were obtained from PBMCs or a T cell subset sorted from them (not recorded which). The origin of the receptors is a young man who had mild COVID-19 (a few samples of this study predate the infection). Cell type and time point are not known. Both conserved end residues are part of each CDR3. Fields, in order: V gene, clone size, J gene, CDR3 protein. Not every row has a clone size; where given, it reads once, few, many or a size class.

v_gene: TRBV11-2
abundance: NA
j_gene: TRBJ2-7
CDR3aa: CASSPPASGHSYEQYF

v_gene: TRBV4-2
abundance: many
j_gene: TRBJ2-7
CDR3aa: CASSQEVPTYEQYF

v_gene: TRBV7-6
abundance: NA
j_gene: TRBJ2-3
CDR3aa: CASSLGGSVGTDTQYF

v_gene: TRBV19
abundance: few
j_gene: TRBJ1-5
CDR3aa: CASSPLTGRRGQPQHF

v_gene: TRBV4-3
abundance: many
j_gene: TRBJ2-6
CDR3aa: CASSQGPGHSGANVLTF

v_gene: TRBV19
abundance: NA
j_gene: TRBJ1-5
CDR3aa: CASSTGTAWGPQHF

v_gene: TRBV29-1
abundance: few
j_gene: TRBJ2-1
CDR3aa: CSVRRAGGNEQFF

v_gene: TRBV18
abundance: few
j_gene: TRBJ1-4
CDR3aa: CASPRHVGEKLFF

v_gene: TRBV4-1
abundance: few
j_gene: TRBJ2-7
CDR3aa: CASSQSIAGSGEQYF

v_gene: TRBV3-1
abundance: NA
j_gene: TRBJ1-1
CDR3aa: CASSLPGQGASEAFF

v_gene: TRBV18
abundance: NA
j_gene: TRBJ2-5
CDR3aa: CASSPPRGRIQETQYF

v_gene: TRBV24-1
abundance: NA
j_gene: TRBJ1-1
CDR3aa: CATSETGLEAFF

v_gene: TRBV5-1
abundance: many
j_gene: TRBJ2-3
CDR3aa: CASSQGVGSGDTQYF

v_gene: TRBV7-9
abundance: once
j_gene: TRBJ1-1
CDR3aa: CASSEGQGTSAFF

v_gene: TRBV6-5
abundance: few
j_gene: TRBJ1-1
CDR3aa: CASSSGGNKNTEAFF

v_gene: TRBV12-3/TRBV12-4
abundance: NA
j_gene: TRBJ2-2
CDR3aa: CASGREGARNTGELFF

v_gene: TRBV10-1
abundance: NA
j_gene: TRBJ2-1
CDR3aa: CASSSGYNEQFF

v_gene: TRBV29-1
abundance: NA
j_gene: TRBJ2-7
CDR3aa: CSVGSGGVGYEQYF

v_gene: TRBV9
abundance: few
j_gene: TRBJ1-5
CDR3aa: CASGKGLNQPQHF

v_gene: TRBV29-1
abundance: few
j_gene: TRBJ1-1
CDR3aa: CSVKEMGTEAFF

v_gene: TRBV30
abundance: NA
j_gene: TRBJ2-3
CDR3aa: CACSGGVTDTQYF

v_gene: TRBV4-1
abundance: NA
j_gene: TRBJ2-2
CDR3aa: CASSQVGVGGELFF

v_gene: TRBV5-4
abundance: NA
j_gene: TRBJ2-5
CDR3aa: CASSANSGAQETQYF

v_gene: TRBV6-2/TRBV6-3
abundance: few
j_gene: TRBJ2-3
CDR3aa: CASSSSSGRVDTQYF

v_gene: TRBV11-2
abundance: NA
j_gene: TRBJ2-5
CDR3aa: CASSHGRGYLRGSQETQYF

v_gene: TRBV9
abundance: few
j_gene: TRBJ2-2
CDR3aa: CASSVVIGELFF

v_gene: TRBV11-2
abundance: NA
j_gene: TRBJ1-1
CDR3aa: CASSLVKDTEAFF

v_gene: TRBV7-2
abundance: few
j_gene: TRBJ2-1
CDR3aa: CASSSRLAGGHEQFF

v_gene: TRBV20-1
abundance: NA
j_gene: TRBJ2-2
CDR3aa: CSASGTENTGELFF

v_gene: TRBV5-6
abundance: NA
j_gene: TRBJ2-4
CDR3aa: CASRSRSGTIAKNIQYF

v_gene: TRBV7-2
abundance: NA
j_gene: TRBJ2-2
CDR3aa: CASSPPLRFYTGELFF

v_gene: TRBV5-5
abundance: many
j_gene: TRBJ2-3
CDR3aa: CASHRGGTGDTQYF

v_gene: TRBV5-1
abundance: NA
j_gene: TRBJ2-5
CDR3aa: CATRRGGGQETQYF

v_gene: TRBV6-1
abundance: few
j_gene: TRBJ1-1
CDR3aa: CASGDQLNTEAFF

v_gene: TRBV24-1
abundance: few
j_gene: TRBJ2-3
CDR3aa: CATSEHEPGTVGADTQYF

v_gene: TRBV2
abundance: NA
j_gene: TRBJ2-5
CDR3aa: CASSARTGARGKTQYF

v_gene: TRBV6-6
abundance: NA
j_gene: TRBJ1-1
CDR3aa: CASRPQGNTEAFF

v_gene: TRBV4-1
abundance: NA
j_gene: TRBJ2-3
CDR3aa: CASSQGGRGDTQYF

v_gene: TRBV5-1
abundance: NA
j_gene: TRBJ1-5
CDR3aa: CASSYLPGMHQPQHF

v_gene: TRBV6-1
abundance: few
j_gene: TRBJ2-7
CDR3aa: CASKWGVQYEQYF

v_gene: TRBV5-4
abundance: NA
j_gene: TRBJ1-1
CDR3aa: CASSGGNTEAFF

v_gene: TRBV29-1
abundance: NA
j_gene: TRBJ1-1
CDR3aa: CSTRRGLMNTEAFF

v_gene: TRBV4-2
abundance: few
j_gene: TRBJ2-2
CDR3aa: CASSQDYRGNTGELFF

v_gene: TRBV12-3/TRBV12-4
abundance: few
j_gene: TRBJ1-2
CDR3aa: CASTSRGANYGYTF

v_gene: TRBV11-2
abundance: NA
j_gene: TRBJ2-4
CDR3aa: CASSSSGRRYIQYF

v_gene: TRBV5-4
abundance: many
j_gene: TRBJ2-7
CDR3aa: CASSFGGADSEQYF

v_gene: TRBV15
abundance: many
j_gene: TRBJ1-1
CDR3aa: CATSRDLNTEAFF

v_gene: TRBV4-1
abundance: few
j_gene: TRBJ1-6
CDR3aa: CASSQGPDRASPLHF

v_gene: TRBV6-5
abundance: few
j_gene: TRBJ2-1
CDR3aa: CASRSTGTASYNEQFF

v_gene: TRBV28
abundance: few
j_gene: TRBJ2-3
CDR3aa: CASSPQGNLGGTDTQYF

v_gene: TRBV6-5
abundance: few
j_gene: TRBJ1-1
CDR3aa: CASRRVVGPYEAFF